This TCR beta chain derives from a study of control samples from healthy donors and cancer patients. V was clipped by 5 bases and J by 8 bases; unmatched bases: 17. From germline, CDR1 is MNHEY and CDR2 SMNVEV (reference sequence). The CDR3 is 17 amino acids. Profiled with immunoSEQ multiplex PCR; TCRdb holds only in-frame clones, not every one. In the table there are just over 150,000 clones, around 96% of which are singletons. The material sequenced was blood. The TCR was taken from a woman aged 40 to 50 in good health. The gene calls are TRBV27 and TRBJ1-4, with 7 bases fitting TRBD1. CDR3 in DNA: TGTGCCAGCAGTCGGTCTGCAGGGGGAGGGTTTGGGGAAAAACTGTTTTTT. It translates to CASSRSAGGGFGEKLFF.